The source of this T cell receptor (beta chain) is a study of shared clonotypes between healthy human individuals. Overall study results and limits: Clonotype sharing across donors was expected to vary with sequencing depth. Non-shared clonotypes were found to have lower generation probabilities than the clonotypes that were shared by all four of the sorted-subset donors.

This clone was picked up a small number of times. Its antigen is not known. Some 30,000 T cell genomes (about 0.2 ug DNA) went into each sorted-subset replicate. This table comes from immunoSEQ multiplex PCR, and its TCRdb copy is limited to in-frame clones, with some not included. The sample has roughly 220,000 clones; under 80% are singletons. This CDR3 comprises 14 residues. Germline V gene data show CDR1 as SGHTA and CDR2 as FQGNSA. Trimming removed 1 base from V and 2 bases from J, with 7 bases in between. The V and J genes are TRBV7-2 and TRBJ2-3, with unresolved D. The source material was memory CD4+ T cells sorted from blood. The subset: CD45RA-negative fraction. The receptor was derived from a young man in good health. The CDR3 here is CASSLGSYTDTQYF. The CDR3 DNA follows: TGTGCCAGCAGCTTAGGCAGCTACACAGATACGCAGTATTTT.